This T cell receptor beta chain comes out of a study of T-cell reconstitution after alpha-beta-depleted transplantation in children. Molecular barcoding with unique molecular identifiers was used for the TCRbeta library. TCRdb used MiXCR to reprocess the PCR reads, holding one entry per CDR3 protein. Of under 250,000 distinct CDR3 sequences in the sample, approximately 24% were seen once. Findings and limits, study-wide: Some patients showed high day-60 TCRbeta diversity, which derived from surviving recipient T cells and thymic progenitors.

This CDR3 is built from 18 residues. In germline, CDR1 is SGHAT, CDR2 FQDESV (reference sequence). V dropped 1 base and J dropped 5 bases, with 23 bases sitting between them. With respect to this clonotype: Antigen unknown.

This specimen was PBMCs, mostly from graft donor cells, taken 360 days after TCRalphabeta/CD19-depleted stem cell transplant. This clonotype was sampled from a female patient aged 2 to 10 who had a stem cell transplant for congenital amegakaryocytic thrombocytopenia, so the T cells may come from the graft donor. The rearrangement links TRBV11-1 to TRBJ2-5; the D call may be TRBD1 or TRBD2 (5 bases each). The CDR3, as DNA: TGTGCCAGCAGCTTAGGATCCTCGGGACCCAAAGTCCAGGAGACCCAGTACTTC. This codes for CASSLGSSGPKVQETQYF.